This is a list of T cell receptor beta chains from one sample in a study of blood T cell repertoires in COVID-19. Produced via immunoSEQ multiplex PCR; TCRdb's table is partial and in-frame only. This sample has under 300,000 clones, with 83% found just once. The material sequenced was peripheral blood. The receptors shown here come from a man between 60 and 75 years old who had recovered from COVID-19. CDR3s include the opening cysteine and the closing phenylalanine or tryptophan. The D gene is left open where the match is weak.

TRBJ2-2 TRBV3-1/TRBV3-2 TRBD1 TGTGCCAGCAGCCACAGACAGGGGTACACCGGGGAGCTGTTTTTT CASSHRQGYTGELFF
TRBJ1-4 TRBV3-1/TRBV3-2 NA TGTGCCAGCAGCCAAGGGGCACAGGTTGAAAAACTGTTTTTT CASSQGAQVEKLFF
TRBJ2-1 TRBV7-6 TRBD1 TGTGCCAGCAGTCCACGACAGGGGATCTACAATGAGCAGTTCTTC CASSPRQGIYNEQFF
TRBJ1-5 TRBV7-8 NA TGTGCCAGCAGCTTAGGGCGGGCTCAGCCCCAGCATTTT CASSLGRAQPQHF
TRBJ1-1 TRBV6-5 NA TGTGCCAGCAACCCCGTCGGTCGTAACACTGAAGCTTTCTTT CASNPVGRNTEAFF
TRBJ1-6 TRBV30 NA TGTGCCTGGAACGGCGGGGACTTCTCTTGGTCACCCCTCCACTTT CAWNGGDFSWSPLHF
TRBJ1-1 TRBV5-4 NA TGTGCCAGCAGCCCAAGTGACAGCTTCACTGAAGCTTTCTTT CASSPSDSFTEAFF
TRBJ1-1 TRBV2 NA TGTGCCAGCGCTAAGCAGGGGTCGGGCACTGAAGCTTTCTTT CASAKQGSGTEAFF
TRBJ2-2 TRBV29-1 TRBD1 TGCAGCGCCCGGACAGGGGGGACCTTTTACACCGGGGAGCTGTTTTTT CSARTGGTFYTGELFF
TRBJ2-1 TRBV7-9 TRBD1 TGTGCCAGCAGCCACCGGGACAGGGGGGAAAATGAGCAGTTCTTC CASSHRDRGENEQFF
TRBJ2-5 TRBV29-1 TRBD2 TGCAGCGGGGGGACTAGCGGGAGTTGGGAGACCCAGTACTTC CSGGTSGSWETQYF